This T cell receptor (beta chain) was documented in a study of blood T cell repertoires in COVID-19. Across the study: Spain, Italy and the United States supplied samples that represented acute and convalescent COVID-19.

Looked up from germline, CDR1 is SEHNR and CDR2 is FQNEAQ (reference sequence). V lost 4 bases, J lost 0 bases, and 6 bases lay in between. CDR3 size: 14 residues. The protocol was immunoSEQ multiplex PCR, while the TCRdb copy is restricted to in-frame clones and leaves out a portion. The repertoire holds a few hundred thousand clones, with 89% as singletons. The chain is built from TRBV7-9 and TRBJ2-2; D is unclear. This clonotype was obtained from a woman aged 40 to 49 who had recovered from COVID-19. Sequencing was done on a sample of peripheral blood. The CDR3 DNA reads as TGTGCCAGCAGCTCTGGAGCGAACACCGGGGAGCTGTTTTTT. It is translated as CASSSGANTGELFF.